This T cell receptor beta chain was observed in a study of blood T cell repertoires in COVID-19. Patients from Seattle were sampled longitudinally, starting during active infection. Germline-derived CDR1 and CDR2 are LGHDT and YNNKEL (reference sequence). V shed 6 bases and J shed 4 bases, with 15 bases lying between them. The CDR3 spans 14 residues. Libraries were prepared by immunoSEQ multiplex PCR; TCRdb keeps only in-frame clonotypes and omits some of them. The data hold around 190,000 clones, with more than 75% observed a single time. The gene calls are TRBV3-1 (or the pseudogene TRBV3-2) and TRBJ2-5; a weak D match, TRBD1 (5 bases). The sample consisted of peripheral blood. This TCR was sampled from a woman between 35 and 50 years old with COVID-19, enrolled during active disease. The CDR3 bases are TGTGCCAGCAGGCACCCGGCAGGGCTAGAGACCCAGTACTTC. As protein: CASRHPAGLETQYF.